This T cell receptor beta chain is from a study of cytomegalovirus exposure and HLA in healthy donors. Use of 60 Vbeta and 13 Jbeta primers characterized the PCR. The data were produced by immunoSEQ multiplex PCR, yet TCRdb's version contains in-frame clones alone and is incomplete. Of some 130,000 clones detected, around 80% appear once; the ten largest clones hold 6.5% to 8%. This CDR3 is 16 amino acids long. The V gene end was trimmed by 3 bases and the J gene end by 2 bases; junction bases not matched to a gene: 10. Germline CDR1 reads MNHNS; CDR2 reads SASEGT. The gene calls are TRBV6-1 and TRBJ2-7; 7 bases agree with TRBD1. The specimen was PBMCs. The receptor was isolated from a man aged 35 to 55 in good health and CMV-seropositive. CDR3 amino acids: CASSEHSRGWAYEQYF. The CDR3 DNA reads as TGTGCCAGCAGTGAGCACAGCAGGGGGTGGGCCTACGAGCAGTACTTC.